Described below is a single TCR beta chain sequence and its context. This specimen belongs to a study of cytomegalovirus exposure and HLA in healthy donors. In germline, CDR1 is SGDLS, CDR2 YYNGEE. The germline V and J ends were trimmed by 1 base and 0 bases, with 8 bases remaining between them. The CDR3 extends over 15 amino acids. Assay: immunoSEQ multiplex PCR; the TCRdb copy retains only in-frame clones and omits some. The table includes approximately 150,000 clones, 70% to 90% detected once. Sequencing input: PBMCs. This chain connects TRBV9 to TRBJ2-1; a weak D match, TRBD1 (6 bases). The source is a man aged 25-45 years in good health and CMV-seropositive. The CDR3 reads CASSVQGGSYNEQFF. CDR3 in DNA: TGTGCCAGCAGCGTACAAGGGGGCTCCTACAATGAGCAGTTCTTC.